The clone carrying this T cell receptor (beta chain) was counted between two and nine times. TCRdb independently ran MiXCR on the RT-PCR reads; one entry per CDR3 protein. This sample carries 550,000 to 750,000 distinct CDR3 sequences, approximately 15% of them seen once, and the ten largest clones take 3% to 4.5%. The CDR3 extends over 18 amino acids. Germline CDR1 is LGHNA and CDR2 is YSLEER. Trimming stripped 0 bases from V and 6 bases from J, with 20 bases between. The V gene is TRBV4-3, the J gene TRBJ1-4; TRBD1 is a possible D gene (6 bases). The origin of this receptor is a female donor in good health, serving as a healthy control. Input material: memory CD4+ T cells from blood. The CDR3 DNA sequence: TGCGCCAGCAGCCAAGAAGGAGGACAGAGCTCACCTTATGAAAAACTGTTTTTT. This codes for CASSQEGGQSSPYEKLFF.